These 30 T cell receptor beta chains were sequenced from one sample in a study of blood T cell repertoires in COVID-19 (TCRdb year 2020). Preparation of the library involved the immunoSEQ multiplex PCR assay. The source is immuneACCESS, and TCRdb retained only in-frame sequences with V and J called. Part of the clones is not carried over; for the studies checked, unresolved V genes explain less than half of this, and the remainder is unexplained. The sample table holds approximately 450,000 clones, of which 70% to 90% were seen once. 1.5% to 2% of the sample is held by the ten biggest clonotypes. The material sequenced was PBMCs or T cells enriched from blood (not recorded which). The receptors originated from a young woman with acute COVID-19.

The chain links TRBV13 to TRBJ2-5; TRBD2 matches at 9 bases. CDR1 PRHDT and CDR2 FYEKMQ come from the germline V gene (reference sequence). The CDR3 is 15 amino acids. Trimming cost V 0 bases and J 7 bases; bases outside gene matches: 6. CDR3 amino acids: CASSLGLAGSWTQYF. The CDR3 coding sequence is TGTGCCAGCAGCTTAGGCCTAGCGGGGTCTTGGACCCAGTACTTC.

J is TRBJ2-7 and V is TRBV7-3, with D perhaps matching TRBD1 (6 bases). V was clipped by 0 bases and J by 2 bases, with 11 bases between them. In germline, CDR1 is SGHTA, CDR2 FQGTGA. This CDR3 has 15 residues. The CDR3 spells CASSLTGTPTYEQYF. The CDR3 DNA sequence: TGTGCCAGCAGCTTAACCGGGACACCCACCTACGAGCAGTACTTC.

The chain employs TRBV19 and TRBJ1-4; tentative D call: TRBD1 (5 bases). The V gene's germline CDR1 is LNHDA and CDR2 SQIVND (reference sequence). V shed 4 bases and J shed 4 bases, with 10 bases lying between them. The CDR3 is 14 amino acids. CDR3 bases: TGTGCCAGTAGTACGCAGGGCTTTAATGAAAAACTGTTTTTT. Residues: CASSTQGFNEKLFF.

In its sample, this clone was seen a few times. This sequence joins TRBV9 and TRBJ1-6; tentatively, D is TRBD1 (6 bases). This CDR3 region has 16 residues. Trimming took 4 bases from V and 6 from J, leaving 17 bases between them. Per germline, CDR1 SGDLS and CDR2 YYNGEE. The CDR3 sequence: CASSSSGQYPNSPLHF. For the CDR3, the DNA is TGTGCCAGCAGCTCAAGCGGACAGTATCCTAATTCACCCCTCCACTTT.

The J gene is TRBJ1-3, the V gene TRBV7-2, with D perhaps matching TRBD1 (6 bases). The V gene lost 2 bases and the J gene lost 0 bases, with 8 bases spanning the gap. CDR1 and CDR2 from the germline V gene are SGHTA and FQGNSA. This CDR3 is built from 15 residues. The CDR3 region is CASSLTGSSGNTIYF. The CDR3 nucleotides read TGTGCCAGCAGCTTAACAGGGAGCTCTGGAAACACCATATATTTT.

The chain has TRBV9 and TRBJ1-4; 9 nucleotides match TRBD1. The V and J ends lost 4 bases and 0 bases, in that order; junction bases with no gene match: 16. The CDR3 loop spans 20 amino acids. Germline V gene lookup returns CDR1 SGDLS and CDR2 YYNGEE. The CDR3 sequence: CASSPHSSQGAGATNEKLFF. CDR3 nucleotides: TGTGCCAGCAGCCCCCACTCTTCACAGGGGGCGGGAGCAACTAATGAAAAACTGTTTTTT.

This clone has just a few counts. V gene TRBV4-2 combines with J gene TRBJ1-2; D is perhaps TRBD1 (5 bases). The germline V and J ends were trimmed by 0 bases and 8 bases, with 16 bases remaining between them. CDR1 and CDR2 (germline): LGHNA, YNFKEQ. The CDR3 contains 15 residues. CDR3 amino acids: CASSQDGIKGKGYTF. CDR3 DNA sequence: TGTGCCAGCAGCCAAGATGGTATCAAGGGGAAAGGCTACACCTTC.

Only a few counts were recorded for this clone. V is TRBV13 and J is TRBJ1-1; D is unresolved. Germline CDR1 PRHDT, CDR2 FYEKMQ (reference sequence). The CDR3 runs to 16 residues. The ends were cut back, 0 bases at V and 4 bases at J, with 15 bases in the middle. In DNA, the CDR3 is TGTGCCAGCAGCTTAGGCCCCTCGGGGATGGGCACTGAAGCTTTCTTT. This codes for CASSLGPSGMGTEAFF.

The chain uses TRBV7-2 and TRBJ2-1; 8 bases line up with TRBD1. There are 15 residues in the CDR3. After removal of 1 base from V and 5 bases from J, the junction contained 4 bases not matched to a gene. Germline CDR1 is SGHTA and CDR2 is FQGNSA. CDR3 amino acids: CASSLGTGRNNEQFF. The DNA of the CDR3 is TGTGCCAGCAGCTTAGGGACAGGGAGGAACAATGAGCAGTTCTTC.

The chain carries TRBV9 and TRBJ1-5; possibly TRBD1 for D (5 bases). Germline CDR1 is SGDLS and CDR2 is YYNGEE. The ends were cut back, 0 bases at V and 4 bases at J, with 8 bases in the middle. This CDR3 contains 14 residues. The CDR3 DNA sequence: TGTGCCAGCAGCGTAGTGGGGGGAAATCAGCCCCAGCATTTT. It codes for CASSVVGGNQPQHF.

This chain links TRBV12-3 or TRBV12-4 with TRBJ2-3; maybe TRBD1 (6 bases). The CDR3 is 13 amino acids. Trimming stripped 10 bases from V and 2 bases from J, with 13 bases between. The CDR3 spells CATSGQYTDTQYF. CDR3 in DNA: TGTGCCACCTCTGGACAGTACACAGATACGCAGTATTTT.

This clone was counted a single time. The V gene is TRBV5-4, the J gene TRBJ2-1; D might be TRBD1 (7 bases). Trimming stripped 0 bases from V and 4 bases from J, with 17 bases between. The germline V gene encodes CDR1 SGHNT and CDR2 YYREEE (reference sequence). The CDR3 is made up of 17 amino acids. This CDR3 reads CASSLGTTRGPYNEQFF. Here the CDR3 DNA reads TGTGCCAGCAGCTTGGGTACGACTAGGGGGCCATACAATGAGCAGTTCTTC.

This chain uses TRBV5-1 with TRBJ2-7; 8 bases agree with TRBD1. CDR1 is SGHRS and CDR2 is YFSETQ in the germline V gene. The junction had 6 bases not matched to a gene; V was cut back by 3 bases and J by 4 bases. The CDR3 is 14 residues long. CDR3 protein: CASSSQGVRYEQYF. The CDR3 DNA sequence: TGCGCCAGCAGCTCACAGGGGGTGAGGTACGAGCAGTACTTC.

The chain recombines TRBV7-8 with TRBJ2-1; D is ambiguous. Between the trimmed V and J ends, which lost 5 bases and 7 bases, there was a span of 18 bases. Germline loops: CDR1 SGHVS, CDR2 FQNEAQ. This CDR3 is built from 15 residues. The CDR3 loop is CASSPTYNAGNEQFF. CDR3 DNA: TGTGCCAGCAGCCCAACCTACAACGCCGGGAATGAGCAGTTCTTC.

This clone showed up just a few times. This sequence joins TRBV19 and TRBJ1-2; TRBD1 matches 8 bases. CDR3 length: 12 residues. Unmatched junction bases numbered 1, after V lost 4 bases and J lost 6 bases. Germline CDR1 reads LNHDA; CDR2 reads SQIVND (reference sequence). The CDR3 coding sequence is TGTGCCAGTAGTACAGGGGGCAATGGCTACACCTTC. Amino acid sequence: CASSTGGNGYTF.

V gene TRBV5-6 combines with J gene TRBJ1-5; TRBD1 aligns across 7 bases. The CDR3 loop spans 14 amino acids. With 5 bases clipped from V and 9 bases from J, the junction kept 11 bases outside the gene matches. Germline CDR1 and CDR2: SGHDT and YYEEEE. CDR3 protein: CASSSQEGASPQHF. CDR3 bases: TGTGCCAGCAGTTCTCAGGAGGGGGCCTCGCCCCAGCATTTT.

The J gene is TRBJ1-3, the V gene TRBV4-1; weak D call: TRBD1 (6 bases). Germline assignment: CDR1 MGHRA and CDR2 YSYEKL. Trimming removed 1 base from V and 0 bases from J, with 13 bases in between. CDR3 length: 17 amino acids. The CDR3 sequence is CASSQGKGGNSGNTIYF. The CDR3 DNA is TGCGCCAGCAGCCAAGGAAAAGGGGGAAACTCTGGAAACACCATATATTTT.

The chain recombines TRBV3-1 (or the pseudogene TRBV3-2) with TRBJ2-7; D remains unclear. Germline CDR1 and CDR2: LGHDT and YNNKEL (reference sequence). The CDR3 sequence is 12 residues long. V lost 4 bases, J lost 2 bases, and 6 bases lay in between. CDR3 sequence: CASSPSTYEQYF. The CDR3 nucleotides read TGTGCCAGCAGCCCCAGTACCTACGAGCAGTACTTC.

The J gene is TRBJ2-7, the V gene TRBV29-1, with 8 bases identical to TRBD1. This CDR3 is built from 15 residues. The junction had 8 bases not matched to a gene; V was cut back by 0 bases and J by 4 bases. Germline V gene lookup returns CDR1 SQVTM and CDR2 ANQGSEA. The CDR3 loop reads CSVEDELRTGYEQYF. CDR3 DNA: TGCAGCGTTGAAGATGAACTAAGGACAGGGTACGAGCAGTACTTC.

The chain carries TRBV2 and TRBJ1-1, with TRBD1 matching 7 bases. Per germline, CDR1 SNHLY and CDR2 FYNNEI. The CDR3 is 14 residues long. J lost 0 bases, V lost 11 bases, and 9 bases had no gene match. The CDR3 reads CACPKQGMNTEAFF. As DNA, the CDR3 is TGTGCCTGCCCGAAACAGGGGATGAACACTGAAGCTTTCTTT.

The chain has TRBV7-9 and TRBJ2-2, with D perhaps matching TRBD1 (5 bases). The length of the CDR3 is 15 residues. The germline CDR1 and CDR2 sequences are SEHNR and FQNEAQ (reference sequence). Trimming removed 1 base at V and 5 bases at J, with 11 bases between. The CDR3 sequence is CASSLVQGQTGELFF. In nucleotides, the CDR3 is TGTGCCAGCAGCTTAGTTCAGGGTCAAACCGGGGAGCTGTTTTTT.

This clone was detected only once. V is TRBV12-5 and J is TRBJ2-5; 7 bases are a match to TRBD2. CDR1 and CDR2 (germline): LGHNT, FRNRAP. V trimming: 3 bases; J trimming: 4 bases; junction bases outside the gene matches: 8. The CDR3 loop spans 15 amino acids. CDR3 sequence (DNA): TGTGCTAGTGGTTTCGGGACTACGGCAGCAGAGACCCAGTACTTC. Amino acid sequence: CASGFGTTAAETQYF.

The V and J genes are TRBV4-3 and TRBJ2-1; 13 bases fit TRBD2. Germline CDR1 LGHNA, CDR2 YSLEER. V shed 0 bases, J shed 10 bases, and the junction held 6 bases outside the gene matches. This CDR3 is 16 amino acids long. DNA of the CDR3: TGCGCCAGCAGCCAAGATCGGACTAGCGGGGGAACCGAGCAGTTCTTC. Amino acids: CASSQDRTSGGTEQFF.

The chain has TRBV5-8 and TRBJ1-1; 10 bases are shared with TRBD1. The CDR3 contains 14 residues. Germline values: CDR1 SGHTS, CDR2 YDEGEE. V shed 4 bases, J shed 4 bases, and the junction held 4 bases outside the gene matches. CDR3 amino acids: CASSVGQGSTEAFF. The CDR3 nucleotides read TGTGCCAGCAGCGTGGGACAGGGGTCCACTGAAGCTTTCTTT.

This sequence joins TRBV4-3 and TRBJ2-1; perhaps TRBD1 as D (6 bases). Germline V lookup: CDR1 LGHNA, CDR2 YSLEER. The CDR3 length is 15 residues. The V gene lost 0 bases and the J gene lost 7 bases, with 13 bases spanning the gap. CDR3 in DNA: TGCGCCAGCAGCCAAGAGGGTGGCAGGGGAAATGAGCAGTTCTTC. It yields the protein CASSQEGGRGNEQFF.

The chain links TRBV5-1 to TRBJ2-7; 8 nucleotides agree with TRBD2. CDR1 is SGHRS and CDR2 is YFSETQ in the germline V gene. This CDR3 is 16 amino acids long. V shed 1 base and J 6 bases; nucleotides not matched to a gene: 12. The DNA of the CDR3 is TGCGCCAGCAGCTTGAAGACGGGAGGGAGCGCTCTCGAGCAGTACTTC. Translated: CASSLKTGGSALEQYF.

The chain has TRBV4-3 and TRBJ2-2; 7 bases are shared with TRBD2. The V and J ends lost 1 base and 5 bases, in that order; junction bases with no gene match: 7. CDR3 length: 16 residues. Germline V gene lookup returns CDR1 LGHNA and CDR2 YSLEER. The CDR3 DNA follows: TGCGCCAGCAGCCAAGTTACAAGCGGGGCTACCGGGGAGCTGTTTTTT. Protein: CASSQVTSGATGELFF.

The chain recombines TRBV7-2 with TRBJ2-3, with 8 positions matching TRBD1. The junction had 5 bases not matched to a gene; V was cut back by 3 bases and J by 6 bases. The CDR3 runs 14 residues. Looked up from germline, CDR1 is SGHTA and CDR2 is FQGNSA. In DNA, the CDR3 is TGTGCCAGCAGCTTCGACAGGGGAGAGGATACGCAGTATTTT. Translation gives CASSFDRGEDTQYF.

V gene TRBV18 combines with J gene TRBJ2-7, with a possible D match to TRBD2 (6 bases). Germline CDR1 is KGHSH and CDR2 is LQKENI. There are 14 residues in the CDR3. Between the trimmed V and J ends, which lost 6 bases and 2 bases, there was a span of 14 bases. The CDR3 sequence is CASSPTDYPYEQYF. The DNA for the CDR3 is TGTGCCAGCTCCCCGACGGACTACCCCTACGAGCAGTACTTC.

V is TRBV27 and J is TRBJ1-4; maybe TRBD1 (5 bases). Trimming took 5 bases from V and 3 from J, leaving 13 bases between them. Germline V gene sequence: CDR1 MNHEY, CDR2 SMNVEV (reference sequence). CDR3 size: 15 residues. CDR3 amino acids: CASSPRQMANEKLFF. The CDR3 DNA follows: TGTGCCAGCAGTCCACGACAGATGGCTAATGAAAAACTGTTTTTT.